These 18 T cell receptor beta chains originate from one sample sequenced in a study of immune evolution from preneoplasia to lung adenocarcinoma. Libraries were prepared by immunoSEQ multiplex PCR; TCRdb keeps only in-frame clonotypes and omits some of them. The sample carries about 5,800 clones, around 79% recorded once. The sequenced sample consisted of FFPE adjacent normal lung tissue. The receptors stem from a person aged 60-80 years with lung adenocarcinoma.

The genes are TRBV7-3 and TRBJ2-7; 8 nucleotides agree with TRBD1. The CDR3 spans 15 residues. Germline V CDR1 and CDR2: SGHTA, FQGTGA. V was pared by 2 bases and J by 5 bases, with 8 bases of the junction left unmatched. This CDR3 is CASSLGAGRGHEQYF. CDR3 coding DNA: TGTGCCAGCAGCTTAGGGGCAGGCAGGGGGCACGAGCAGTACTTC.

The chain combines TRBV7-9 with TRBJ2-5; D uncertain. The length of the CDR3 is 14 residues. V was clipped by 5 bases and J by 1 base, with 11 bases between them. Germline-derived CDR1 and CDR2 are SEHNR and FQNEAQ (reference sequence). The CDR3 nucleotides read TGTGCCAGCAGCCCCTTTATAGTCCAAGAGACCCAGTACTTC. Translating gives CASSPFIVQETQYF.

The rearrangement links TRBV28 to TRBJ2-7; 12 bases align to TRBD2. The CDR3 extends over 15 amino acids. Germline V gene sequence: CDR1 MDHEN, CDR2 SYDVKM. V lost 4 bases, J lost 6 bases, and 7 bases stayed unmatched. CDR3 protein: CASSSAGLAGTEQYF. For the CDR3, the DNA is TGTGCCAGCAGTTCGGCGGGACTAGCGGGCACCGAGCAGTACTTC.

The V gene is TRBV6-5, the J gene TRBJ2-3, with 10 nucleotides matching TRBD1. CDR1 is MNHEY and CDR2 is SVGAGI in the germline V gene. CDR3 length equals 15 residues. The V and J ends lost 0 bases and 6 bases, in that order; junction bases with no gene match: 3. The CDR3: CASSYSTGGWDTQYF. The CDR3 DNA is TGTGCCAGCAGTTACTCGACAGGGGGCTGGGATACGCAGTATTTT.

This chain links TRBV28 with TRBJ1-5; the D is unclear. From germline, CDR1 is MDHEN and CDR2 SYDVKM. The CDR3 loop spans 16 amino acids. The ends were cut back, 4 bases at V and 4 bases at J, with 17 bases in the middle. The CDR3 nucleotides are TGTGCCAGCAGTTCCCCGGCAGGCGAGGTTAATCAGCCCCAGCATTTT. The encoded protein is CASSSPAGEVNQPQHF.

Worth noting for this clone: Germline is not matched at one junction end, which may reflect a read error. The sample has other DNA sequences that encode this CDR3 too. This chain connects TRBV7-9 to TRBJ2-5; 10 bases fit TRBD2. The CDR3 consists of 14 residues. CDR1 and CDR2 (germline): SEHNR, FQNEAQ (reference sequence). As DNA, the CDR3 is TGCGCCAGCAGCGACAGCGGGGGGGAAGAGACCCAGTACTTC. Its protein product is CASSDSGGEETQYF.

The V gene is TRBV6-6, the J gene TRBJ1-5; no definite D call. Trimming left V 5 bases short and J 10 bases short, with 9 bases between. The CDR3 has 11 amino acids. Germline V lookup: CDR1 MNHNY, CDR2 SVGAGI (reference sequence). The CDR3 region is CASSGSGPQHF. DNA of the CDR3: TGTGCCAGCAGTGGCAGCGGACCCCAGCATTTT.

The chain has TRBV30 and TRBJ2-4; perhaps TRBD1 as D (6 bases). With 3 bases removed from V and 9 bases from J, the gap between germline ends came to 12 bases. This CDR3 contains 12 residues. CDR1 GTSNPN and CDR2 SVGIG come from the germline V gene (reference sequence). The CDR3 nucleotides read TGTGCCTGGAGCCTACAAGGGGGCATTCAGTACTTC. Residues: CAWSLQGGIQYF.

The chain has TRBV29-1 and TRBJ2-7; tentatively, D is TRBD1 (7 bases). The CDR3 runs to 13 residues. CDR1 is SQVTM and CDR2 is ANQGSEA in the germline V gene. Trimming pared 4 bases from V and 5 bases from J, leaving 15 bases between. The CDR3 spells CSVVGQGGDEQYF. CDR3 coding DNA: TGCAGCGTTGTTGGGCAGGGGGGCGACGAGCAGTACTTC.

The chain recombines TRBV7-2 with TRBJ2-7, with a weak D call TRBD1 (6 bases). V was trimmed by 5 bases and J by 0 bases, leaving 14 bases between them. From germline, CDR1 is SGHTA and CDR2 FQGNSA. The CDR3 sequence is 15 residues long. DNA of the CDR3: TGTGCCAGCAGCGCAGATGAAGGGGGCTCCTACGAGCAGTACTTC. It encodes CASSADEGGSYEQYF.

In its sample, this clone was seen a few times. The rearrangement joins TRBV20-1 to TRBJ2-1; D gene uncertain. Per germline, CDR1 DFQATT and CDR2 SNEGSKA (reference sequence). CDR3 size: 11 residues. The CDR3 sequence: CSANEYNEQFF. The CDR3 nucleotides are TGCAGCGCAAATGAGTACAATGAGCAGTTCTTC.

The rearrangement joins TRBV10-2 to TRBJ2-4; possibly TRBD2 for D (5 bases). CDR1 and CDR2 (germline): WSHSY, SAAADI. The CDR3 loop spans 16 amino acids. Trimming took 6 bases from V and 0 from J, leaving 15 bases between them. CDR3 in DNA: TGCGCCAGCAGCCCGAGGGCTGAGTTAGCCAAAAACATTCAGTACTTC. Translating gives CASSPRAELAKNIQYF.

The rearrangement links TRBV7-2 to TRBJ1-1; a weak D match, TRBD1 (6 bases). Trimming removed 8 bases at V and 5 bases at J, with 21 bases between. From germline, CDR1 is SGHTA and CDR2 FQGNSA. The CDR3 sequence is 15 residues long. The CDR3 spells CASRAGARWGTEAFF. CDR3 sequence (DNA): TGTGCCAGCCGCGCGGGGGCGCGATGGGGGACTGAAGCTTTCTTT. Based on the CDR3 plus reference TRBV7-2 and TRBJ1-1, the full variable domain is GAGVSQSPSNKVTEKGKDVELRCDPISGHTALYWYRQSLGQGLEFLIYFQGNSAPDKSGLPSDRFSAERTGGSVSTLTIQRTQQEDSAVYLCASRAGARWGTEAFFGQGTRLTVV.

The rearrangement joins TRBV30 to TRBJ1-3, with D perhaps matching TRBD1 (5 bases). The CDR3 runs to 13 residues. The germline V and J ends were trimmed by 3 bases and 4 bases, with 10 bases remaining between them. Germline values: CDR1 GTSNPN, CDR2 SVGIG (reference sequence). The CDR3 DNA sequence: TGTGCCTGGAGACCCGCAGGGGGAAACACCATATATTTT. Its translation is CAWRPAGGNTIYF.

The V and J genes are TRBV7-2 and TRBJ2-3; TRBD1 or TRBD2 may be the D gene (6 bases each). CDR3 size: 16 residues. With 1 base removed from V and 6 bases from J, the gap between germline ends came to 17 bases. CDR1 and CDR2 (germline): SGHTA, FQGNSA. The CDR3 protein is CASSLDGPGGWDTQYF. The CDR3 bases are TGTGCCAGCAGCTTAGACGGGCCCGGGGGCTGGGATACGCAGTATTTT.

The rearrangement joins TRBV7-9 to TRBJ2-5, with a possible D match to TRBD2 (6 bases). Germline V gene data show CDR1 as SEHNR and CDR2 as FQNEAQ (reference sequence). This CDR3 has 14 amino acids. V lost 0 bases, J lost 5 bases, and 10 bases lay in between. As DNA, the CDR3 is TGTGCCAGCAGCTTAGCCAAGGGGAGGGAGACCCAGTACTTC. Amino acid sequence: CASSLAKGRETQYF.

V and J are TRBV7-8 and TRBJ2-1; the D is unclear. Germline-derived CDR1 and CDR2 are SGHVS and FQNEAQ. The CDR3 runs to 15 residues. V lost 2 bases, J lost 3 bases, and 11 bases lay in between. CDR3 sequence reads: CASSLFLGHYNEQFF. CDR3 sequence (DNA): TGTGCCAGCAGCTTATTCTTGGGCCACTACAATGAGCAGTTCTTC.

The CDR3 DNA reads TGTGCCAGCAGCTTGGGAGGCGTAGGGGGAAACACCATATATTTT. It specifies CASSLGGVGGNTIYF. The chain combines TRBV9 with TRBJ1-3; no clear D. This CDR3 has 15 residues. V gave up 4 bases and J gave up 4 bases, with 15 bases separating them. Germline-derived CDR1 and CDR2 are SGDLS and YYNGEE.